The 19 T cell receptor beta chains listed next were all sequenced from one sample in a study of T cell responses to AZD1222 COVID-19 vaccine. Data came from immunoSEQ multiplex PCR; TCRdb stores just in-frame clones and leaves some out. The table includes some 80,000 clones, 70% to 90% detected once. Sequencing used peripheral blood, obtained 28 days after the second dose of the MenACWY control vaccine. The receptors here all came from an adult who received the MenACWY meningococcal vaccine as a control.

This chain links TRBV27 with TRBJ1-1, with D possibly being TRBD1 (6 bases). This CDR3 is 14 amino acids long. The V gene lost 4 bases and the J gene lost 1 base, with 10 bases spanning the gap. CDR1 and CDR2 from the germline V gene are MNHEY and SMNVEV (reference sequence). For the CDR3, the DNA is TGTGCCAGCAGTTCTGGGGGGCGGAACACTGAAGCTTTCTTT. It yields the protein CASSSGGRNTEAFF.

The V gene is TRBV30, the J gene TRBJ1-6; TRBD1 agrees at 7 bases. After removal of 1 base from V and 9 bases from J, the junction contained 6 bases not matched to a gene. Germline V lookup: CDR1 GTSNPN, CDR2 SVGIG (reference sequence). The CDR3 spans 14 residues. The CDR3 here is CAWSERQGGSPLHF. CDR3 coding DNA: TGTGCCTGGAGTGAGAGACAGGGCGGTTCACCCCTCCACTTT.

The rearrangement joins TRBV6-6 to TRBJ2-1, with D possibly being TRBD2 (7 bases). From germline, CDR1 is MNHNY and CDR2 SVGAGI (reference sequence). V gave up 2 bases and J gave up 9 bases, with 14 bases separating them. The CDR3 contains 14 residues. The CDR3 reads CASSYPAAGAEQFF. CDR3 in DNA: TGTGCCAGCAGTTACCCCGCCGCGGGGGCTGAGCAGTTCTTC.

V usage is TRBV28 and J usage is TRBJ1-4; D call uncertain. Deletions cut 3 bases from V and 4 bases from J, with 9 bases between. Germline-derived CDR1 and CDR2 are MDHEN and SYDVKM. The CDR3 spans 14 residues. CDR3 amino acids: CASSFDGYNEKLFF. CDR3 coding DNA: TGTGCCAGCAGTTTCGACGGTTATAATGAAAAACTGTTTTTT.

The chain has TRBV9 and TRBJ1-2, with D unclear. V dropped 5 bases and J dropped 1 base, with 6 bases sitting between them. The CDR3 is 12 residues long. CDR1 and CDR2 (germline): SGDLS, YYNGEE. CDR3 sequence reads: CASSRDNYGYTF. CDR3 in DNA: TGTGCCAGCAGTAGGGATAACTATGGCTACACCTTC.

V is TRBV6-5 and J is TRBJ2-2; D unclear. Germline-derived CDR1 and CDR2 are MNHEY and SVGAGI. V was clipped by 2 bases and J by 6 bases, with 7 bases between them. This CDR3 contains 13 residues. In DNA form, the CDR3 reads TGTGCCAGCAGTTACGGTATAGCCGGGGAGCTGTTTTTT. It specifies CASSYGIAGELFF.

This chain joins TRBV30 and TRBJ2-7, with D unresolved. The CDR3 spans 11 residues. Germline values: CDR1 GTSNPN, CDR2 SVGIG (reference sequence). V lost 0 bases, J lost 5 bases, and 5 bases lay in between. The CDR3 protein is CAWSVRNEQYF. CDR3 bases: TGTGCCTGGAGTGTACGGAACGAGCAGTACTTC. The full variable domain, rest sourced from reference TRBV30 and TRBJ2-7, is SQTIHQWPATLVQPVGSPLSLECTVEGTSNPNLYWYRQAAGRGLQLLFYSVGIGQISSEVPQNLSASRPQDRQFILSSKKLLLSDSGFYLCAWSVRNEQYFGPGTRLTVT.

The chain combines TRBV2 with TRBJ2-3; TRBD2 is a possible D gene (5 bases). Trimming cost V 7 bases and J 4 bases, with 18 bases left between them. This CDR3 region has 15 residues. Germline V lookup: CDR1 SNHLY, CDR2 FYNNEI. The CDR3: CASIRDSPEADTQYF. For the CDR3, the DNA is TGTGCCAGCATCAGAGACTCCCCGGAGGCAGATACGCAGTATTTT.

The chain combines TRBV7-9 with TRBJ2-1, with 10 bases identical to TRBD2. Germline V gene lookup returns CDR1 SEHNR and CDR2 FQNEAQ (reference sequence). This CDR3 comprises 17 residues. After removal of 0 bases from V and 6 bases from J, the junction contained 8 bases not matched to a gene. The CDR3 is CASSLAGLAGVRNEQFF. Here the CDR3 DNA reads TGTGCCAGCAGCTTAGCGGGGCTAGCGGGGGTTCGCAATGAGCAGTTCTTC.

This sequence joins TRBV5-6 and TRBJ1-5; TRBD1 matches 7 bases. V was clipped by 3 bases and J by 2 bases; unmatched bases: 8. Germline V gene data show CDR1 as SGHDT and CDR2 as YYEEEE. The CDR3 consists of 16 residues. The CDR3 loop is CASSSETGNGNQPQHF. The CDR3 nucleotides read TGTGCCAGCAGCTCCGAGACAGGGAATGGCAATCAGCCCCAGCATTTT.

This chain uses TRBV19 with TRBJ2-5; 7 nucleotides match TRBD1. CDR3 length: 14 residues. V shed 3 bases and J 5 bases; nucleotides not matched to a gene: 6. Germline V gene lookup returns CDR1 LNHDA and CDR2 SQIVND (reference sequence). The CDR3 bases are TGTGCCAGTAGTATGGGGACAGTTTATGAGACCCAGTACTTC. Encoded protein: CASSMGTVYETQYF.

Concerning this clone: Distinct nucleotide sequences in the sample also encode this CDR3. The gene calls are TRBV19 and TRBJ1-4, with D hard to call. Germline V CDR1 and CDR2: LNHDA, SQIVND (reference sequence). This CDR3 is built from 15 residues. Trimming pared 7 bases from V and 0 bases from J, leaving 12 bases between. CDR3 DNA: TGTGCCAGTACCCCGGGCGACGCAACTAATGAAAAACTGTTTTTT. Translated, it gives CASTPGDATNEKLFF.

The chain uses TRBV5-1 and TRBJ2-1, with 10 bases matching TRBD2. The CDR3 runs 17 residues. Losses at the gene ends were 0 bases for V and 7 bases for J; bases not matched to a gene: 10. The germline V gene encodes CDR1 SGHRS and CDR2 YFSETQ. The CDR3 here is CASSLVLAGASGNEQFF. The DNA for the CDR3 is TGCGCCAGCAGCTTGGTTCTAGCGGGGGCCTCCGGGAATGAGCAGTTCTTC.

V gene TRBV19 combines with J gene TRBJ1-4; D is ambiguous. Germline-derived CDR1 and CDR2 are LNHDA and SQIVND (reference sequence). The V end lost 6 bases, the J end lost 0 bases, and 11 bases lay between the germline ends. CDR3 length equals 15 residues. The DNA of the CDR3 is TGTGCCAGTAGCACCGGACGGGCAACTAATGAAAAACTGTTTTTT. It encodes CASSTGRATNEKLFF.

The chain couples TRBV5-6 to TRBJ1-4; D unclear. The germline gives CDR1 SGHDT, CDR2 YYEEEE. V shed 1 base and J shed 5 bases, with 12 bases lying between them. The CDR3 consists of 15 residues. The DNA of the CDR3 is TGTGCCAGCAGCTTGCTTCAGGCGGGCAATGAAAAACTGTTTTTT. Amino acids: CASSLLQAGNEKLFF.

The chain uses TRBV7-9 and TRBJ1-1, with no clear D. This CDR3 comprises 15 residues. CDR1 is SEHNR, CDR2 FQNEAQ, per germline (reference sequence). V was clipped by 5 bases and J by 3 bases, with 16 bases between them. As DNA, the CDR3 is TGTGCCAGCAGCCCCCGGGAGGGAAGGGACACTGAAGCTTTCTTT. Its protein product is CASSPREGRDTEAFF.

CDR3 DNA: TGCGCCAGCAGCTTGACCGGGACTAGCAGCACCGGGGAGCTGTTTTTT. It yields the protein CASSLTGTSSTGELFF. This chain links TRBV5-1 with TRBJ2-2; TRBD2 matches 9 bases. J was trimmed by 4 bases and V by 1 base; bases with no gene match: 5. The CDR3 consists of 16 residues. In germline, CDR1 is SGHRS, CDR2 YFSETQ.

J is TRBJ1-5 and V is TRBV28; perhaps TRBD1 as D (5 bases). The V end was cut by 5 bases, the J end by 0 bases, with 11 bases between. CDR3 length: 15 residues. Germline V gene lookup returns CDR1 MDHEN and CDR2 SYDVKM. CDR3 nucleotides: TGTGCCAGCAGTCCCCTAGGGGATAGCAATCAGCCCCAGCATTTT. This encodes CASSPLGDSNQPQHF.

The chain recombines TRBV7-9 with TRBJ2-3, with no clear D. Germline assignment: CDR1 SEHNR and CDR2 FQNEAQ (reference sequence). This CDR3 is 12 amino acids long. Trimming shortened V by 5 bases and J by 5 bases, and 8 bases separated the two germline ends. CDR3 residues: CASSPRIDTQYF. CDR3 bases: TGTGCCAGCAGCCCACGGATAGATACGCAGTATTTT.